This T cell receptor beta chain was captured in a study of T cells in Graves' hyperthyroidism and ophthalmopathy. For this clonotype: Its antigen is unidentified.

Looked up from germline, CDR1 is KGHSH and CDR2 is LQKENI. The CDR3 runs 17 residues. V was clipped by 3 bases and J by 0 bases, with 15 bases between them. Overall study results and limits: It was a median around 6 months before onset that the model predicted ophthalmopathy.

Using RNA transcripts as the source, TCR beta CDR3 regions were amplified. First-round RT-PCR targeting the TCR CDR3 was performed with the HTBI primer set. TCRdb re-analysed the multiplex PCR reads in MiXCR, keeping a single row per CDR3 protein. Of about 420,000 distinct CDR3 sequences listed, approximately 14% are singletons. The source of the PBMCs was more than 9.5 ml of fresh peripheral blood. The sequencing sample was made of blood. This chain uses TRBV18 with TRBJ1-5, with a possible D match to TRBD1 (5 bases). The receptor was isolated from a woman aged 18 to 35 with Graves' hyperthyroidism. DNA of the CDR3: TGTGCCAGCTCACCGGGGCAAAGGGGCTATAGCAATCAGCCCCAGCATTTT. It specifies CASSPGQRGYSNQPQHF.